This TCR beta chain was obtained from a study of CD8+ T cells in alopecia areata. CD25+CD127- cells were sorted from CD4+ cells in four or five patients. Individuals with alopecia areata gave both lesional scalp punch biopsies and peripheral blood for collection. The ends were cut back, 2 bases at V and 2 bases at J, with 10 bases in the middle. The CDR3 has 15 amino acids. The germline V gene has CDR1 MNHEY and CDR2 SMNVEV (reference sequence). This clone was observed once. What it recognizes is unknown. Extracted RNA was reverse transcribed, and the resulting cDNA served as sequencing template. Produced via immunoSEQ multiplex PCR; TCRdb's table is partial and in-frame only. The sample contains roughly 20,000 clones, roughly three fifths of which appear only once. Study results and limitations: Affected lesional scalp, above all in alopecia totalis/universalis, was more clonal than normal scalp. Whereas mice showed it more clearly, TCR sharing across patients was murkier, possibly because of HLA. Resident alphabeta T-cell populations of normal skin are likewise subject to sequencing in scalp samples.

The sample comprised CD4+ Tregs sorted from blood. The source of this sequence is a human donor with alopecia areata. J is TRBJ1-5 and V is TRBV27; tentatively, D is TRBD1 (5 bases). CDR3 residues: CASSLQGGRNQPQHF. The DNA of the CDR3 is TGTGCCAGCAGTTTACAGGGTGGGCGCAATCAGCCCCAGCATTTT.